The 20 T cell receptor beta chains below all came from one sample that was sequenced in a study of blood T cell repertoires in COVID-19 (dated by TCRdb to about 2020). Library preparation was by the immunoSEQ multiplex PCR assay. The immuneACCESS repertoire file appears here via TCRdb, limited to in-frame rearrangements. These files lack a portion of the clones; in checked studies, under half of the deficit traces to unresolved V genes, and the cause of the others is not known. The table for this sample lists about 200,000 clones; roughly 85% of them were counted only once. The ten most abundant clones make up roughly 2.2% of the sample. The specimen sequenced was peripheral blood. These receptors originate from a woman between 70 and 85 years old with COVID-19, enrolled during active disease.

V usage is TRBV6-2 or TRBV6-3 and J usage is TRBJ1-2, with D maybe TRBD1 (5 bases). Trimming removed 5 bases from V and 4 bases from J, with 20 bases in between. Germline V gives CDR1 MNHEY, CDR2 SVGEGT. This CDR3 has 16 residues. CDR3 protein: CASSGGGRLRIYGYTF. The CDR3 bases are TGTGCCAGCAGTGGGGGAGGACGTCTGCGAATCTATGGCTACACCTTC.

The chain uses TRBV6-2 or TRBV6-3 and TRBJ1-2; maybe TRBD1 (5 bases). Germline values: CDR1 MNHEY, CDR2 SVGEGT. This CDR3 contains 15 residues. V gave up 4 bases and J gave up 4 bases, with 16 bases separating them. As DNA, the CDR3 is TGTGCCAGCAGTTCCCCCCCCCAGGGACTCTATGGCTACACCTTC. Residues: CASSSPPQGLYGYTF.

This chain joins TRBV27 and TRBJ1-1; 7 nucleotides align to TRBD1. The CDR3 spans 13 residues. V dropped 7 bases and J dropped 0; count of bases not matched to a gene: 2. In germline, CDR1 is MNHEY, CDR2 SMNVEV (reference sequence). The CDR3 region is CASKGALNTEAFF. The CDR3, as DNA: TGTGCCAGCAAGGGGGCTTTGAACACTGAAGCTTTCTTT.

CDR3 DNA sequence: TGTGCCAGCAGCTTATGGCAGGGAGCGGCGGGAAATGGCTACACCTTC. It yields the protein CASSLWQGAAGNGYTF. The V gene is TRBV7-9, the J gene TRBJ1-2; weak D call: TRBD1 (5 bases). V was cut by 2 bases and J by 6 bases, with 19 bases left in between. Germline CDR1 SEHNR, CDR2 FQNEAQ (reference sequence). This CDR3 contains 16 residues.

The chain joins TRBV4-1 to TRBJ2-1, with unresolved D. Germline values: CDR1 MGHRA, CDR2 YSYEKL. Trimming cost V 0 bases and J 12 bases, with 12 bases left between them. CDR3 length: 13 amino acids. CDR3 bases: TGCGCCAGCAGCCAAGATCGAGGCACTGGGCAGTTCTTC. Amino acid sequence: CASSQDRGTGQFF.

The CDR3 coding sequence is TGTGCCAGCAGCCAGGGCGTTGGGGATGTTGGAGGTTCACCCCTCCACTTT. Its translation is CASSQGVGDVGGSPLHF. The chain couples TRBV3-1 (or the pseudogene TRBV3-2) to TRBJ1-6, with D unresolved. CDR3 length equals 17 residues. From germline, CDR1 is LGHDT and CDR2 YNNKEL (reference sequence). V shed 3 bases and J shed 9 bases, with 21 bases lying between them.

CDR3 loop: CASSPPVLQGLTHNEQFF. The DNA of the CDR3 is TGTGCCAGCTCACCACCAGTACTACAGGGGCTCACCCACAATGAGCAGTTCTTC. The chain uses TRBV18 and TRBJ2-1, with 7 bases aligning to TRBD1. Germline V gene lookup returns CDR1 KGHSH and CDR2 LQKENI. Trimming cost V 0 bases and J 5 bases; bases outside gene matches: 13. This CDR3 has 18 amino acids. Using reference TRBV18 and TRBJ2-1 for the parts outside the CDR3, the full variable domain is NAGVMQNPRHLVRRRGQEARLRCSPMKGHSHVYWYRQLPEEGLKFMVYLQKENIIDESGMPKERFSAEFPKEGPSILRIQQVVRGDSAAYFCASSPPVLQGLTHNEQFFGPGTRLTVL.

The CDR3 sequence: CASSQDLSLETGRNEKLFF. CDR3 DNA sequence: TGTGCCAGCAGCCAAGATTTATCTCTTGAGACAGGGAGAAATGAAAAACTGTTTTTT. The rearrangement uses TRBV4-2 and TRBJ1-4; 7 bases line up with TRBD1. With V trimmed by 0 bases and J by 5 bases, 15 bases remained unmatched. CDR3 length: 19 residues. Germline V gives CDR1 LGHNA, CDR2 YNFKEQ.

This clone was seen a single time. The CDR3 bases are TGTGCCAGCAGCCAAGAGGCTGGGAGGGGGAATCAGCCCCAGCATTTT. It is translated as CASSQEAGRGNQPQHF. V is TRBV4-2 and J is TRBJ1-5, with a possible D match to TRBD1 (6 bases). CDR1 LGHNA and CDR2 YNFKEQ come from the germline V gene. Trimming left V 0 bases short and J 4 bases short, with 13 bases between. This CDR3 comprises 16 residues.

The chain joins TRBV6-6 to TRBJ1-2, with a tentative D call TRBD1 (5 bases). This CDR3 contains 16 residues. Germline V CDR1 and CDR2: MNHNY, SVGAGI (reference sequence). The V gene lost 1 base and the J gene lost 6 bases, with 18 bases spanning the gap. The DNA for the CDR3 is TGTGCCAGCAGTTACTTCCCGACAGCCCAGAAGGATGGCTACACCTTC. Its protein product is CASSYFPTAQKDGYTF.

The chain couples TRBV4-1 to TRBJ2-3, with 9 bases lining up with TRBD1. Germline V gene data show CDR1 as MGHRA and CDR2 as YSYEKL. After removal of 5 bases from V and 3 bases from J, the junction contained 3 bases not matched to a gene. The CDR3 consists of 14 residues. CDR3 sequence (DNA): TGCGCCAGCAGCTGGGACAGGGTTACAGATACGCAGTATTTT. Its protein is CASSWDRVTDTQYF.

The rearrangement joins TRBV5-1 to TRBJ1-1; TRBD1 is a possible D gene (6 bases). CDR1 and CDR2 from the germline V gene are SGHRS and YFSETQ. Trimming removed 0 bases at V and 0 bases at J, with 12 bases between. The CDR3 runs 16 residues. The DNA for the CDR3 is TGCGCCAGCAGCTTGGGGCACAGGGTCATGAACACTGAAGCTTTCTTT. It codes for CASSLGHRVMNTEAFF.

The rearrangement links TRBV7-2 to TRBJ2-7; maybe TRBD1 (5 bases). Trimming pared 2 bases from V and 6 bases from J, leaving 11 bases between. The germline V gene has CDR1 SGHTA and CDR2 FQGNSA. The CDR3 spans 13 residues. CDR3 loop: CASSLMQGPEQYF. The CDR3 DNA reads as TGTGCCAGCAGCTTAATGCAGGGTCCCGAGCAGTACTTC. Filled out from reference TRBV7-2 and TRBJ2-7, the complete variable domain reads GAGVSQSPSNKVTEKGKDVELRCDPISGHTALYWYRQSLGQGLEFLIYFQGNSAPDKSGLPSDRFSAERTGGSVSTLTIQRTQQEDSAVYLCASSLMQGPEQYFGPGTRLTVT.

The chain is built from TRBV13 and TRBJ1-4, with D perhaps matching TRBD1 (6 bases). CDR1 is PRHDT, CDR2 FYEKMQ, per germline (reference sequence). Trimming cost V 5 bases and J 8 bases, with 15 bases left between them. CDR3 length: 14 amino acids. The CDR3 nucleotides are TGTGCCAGCAGCCCAAACACGAGGGGGGAAAAACTGTTTTTT. Residues: CASSPNTRGEKLFF. Looking up the rest from reference TRBV13 and TRBJ1-4 gives the full variable domain: AAGVIQSPRHLIKEKRETATLKCYPIPRHDTVYWYQQGPGQDPQFLISFYEKMQSDKGSIPDRFSAQQFSDYHSELNMSSLELGDSALYFCASSPNTRGEKLFFGSGTQLSVL.

The rearrangement joins TRBV5-4 to TRBJ2-5; TRBD1 aligns across 9 bases. The CDR3 contains 15 residues. J lost 4 bases, V lost 3 bases, and 7 bases had no gene match. CDR1 and CDR2 (germline): SGHNT, YYREEE (reference sequence). The DNA for the CDR3 is TGTGCCAGCAGCTCTGTTGGGACAGGGTTAGAGACCCAGTACTTC. It specifies CASSSVGTGLETQYF.

The chain employs TRBV9 and TRBJ2-2, with D perhaps matching TRBD1 (6 bases). V gave up 3 bases and J gave up 5 bases, with 26 bases separating them. Germline loops: CDR1 SGDLS, CDR2 YYNGEE. The CDR3 has 19 amino acids. The CDR3 loop reads CASSAHVAGSGTLTGELFF. The CDR3 nucleotides are TGTGCCAGCAGCGCCCACGTAGCTGGATCCGGGACACTTACCGGGGAGCTGTTTTTT. Drawing the rest from reference TRBV9 and TRBJ2-2, the complete variable domain is DSGVTQTPKHLITATGQRVTLRCSPRSGDLSVYWYQQSLDQGLQFLIQYYNGEERAKGNILERFSAQQFPDLHSELNLSSLELGDSALYFCASSAHVAGSGTLTGELFFGEGSRLTVL.

This clone was seen once. The gene calls are TRBV3-1 (or the pseudogene TRBV3-2) and TRBJ1-1; D is possibly TRBD1 (6 bases). V was shortened by 1 base and J by 12 bases, with 15 bases between the two germline ends. The CDR3 runs 13 residues. CDR1 is LGHDT and CDR2 is YNNKEL in the germline V gene (reference sequence). The CDR3, as DNA: TGTGCCAGCAGCCAAGCTTGGGGGCTGGACACTTTCTTT. Translation: CASSQAWGLDTFF.

The chain recombines TRBV5-4 with TRBJ2-3; the D gene is possibly TRBD1 (5 bases). Germline V gene lookup returns CDR1 SGHNT and CDR2 YYREEE (reference sequence). V dropped 4 bases and J dropped 3 bases, with 21 bases sitting between them. The CDR3 length is 17 residues. The CDR3 DNA reads TGTGCCAGCAGCACTGGTTATTCCAGGGTGCGGACAGATACGCAGTATTTT. Protein sequence: CASSTGYSRVRTDTQYF. Full variable domain (rest looked up from reference TRBV5-4 and TRBJ2-3): ETGVTQSPTHLIKTRGQQVTLRCSSQSGHNTVSWYQQALGQGPQFIFQYYREEENGRGNFPPRFSGLQFPNYSSELNVNALELDDSALYLCASSTGYSRVRTDTQYFGPGTRLTVL.

The chain is built from TRBV7-2 and TRBJ2-7; 7 bases fit TRBD2. The V gene end was trimmed by 2 bases and the J gene end by 7 bases; junction bases not matched to a gene: 14. Germline V CDR1 and CDR2: SGHTA, FQGNSA. The CDR3 totals 16 residues. CDR3 sequence (DNA): TGTGCCAGCAGCTTACGGGCGAGGGACTATGATTGGGAGCAGTACTTC. This sequence encodes CASSLRARDYDWEQYF.

The chain links TRBV4-3 to TRBJ1-3, with D unresolved. Germline CDR1 is LGHNA and CDR2 is YSLEER. The CDR3 extends over 15 amino acids. V dropped 0 bases and J dropped 3 bases, with 9 bases sitting between them. In DNA form, the CDR3 reads TGCGCCAGCAGCCAAGACTTGTCTTATGGAAACACCATATATTTT. Translating it yields CASSQDLSYGNTIYF.